The 28 T cell receptor beta chains below all came from one sample that was sequenced in a study of technical replicates of blood from a few donors. Libraries were prepared by immunoSEQ multiplex PCR; TCRdb keeps only in-frame clonotypes and omits some of them. The sample carries under 100,000 clones, approximately 94% recorded once. Sequencing input: T cells isolated from PBMCs. These receptors were taken from a human donor in good health.

CDR3 sequence reads: CASSFGIYGNTIYF. The CDR3 bases are TGTGCCAGCAGCTTCGGGATATACGGAAACACCATATATTTT. The rearrangement uses TRBV7-9 and TRBJ1-3, with no clear D. CDR3 length equals 14 residues. Germline V gives CDR1 SEHNR, CDR2 FQNEAQ (reference sequence). Between the trimmed V and J ends, which lost 3 bases and 4 bases, there was a span of 10 bases.

The chain couples TRBV19 to TRBJ2-7, with 8 positions matching TRBD1. J gave up 2 bases and V 5 bases, and 8 bases lay outside the gene matches. CDR1 and CDR2 (germline): LNHDA, SQIVND (reference sequence). The CDR3 is 15 amino acids. This chain's CDR3 is CASSPRGQGPYEQYF. CDR3 DNA sequence: TGTGCCAGTAGTCCCAGGGGGCAAGGGCCCTACGAGCAGTACTTC.

This sequence joins TRBV6-5 and TRBJ2-1; D may be TRBD2 (5 bases). The V end was cut by 7 bases, the J end by 5 bases, with 15 bases between. The CDR3 is made up of 14 amino acids. Germline V CDR1 and CDR2: MNHEY, SVGAGI. CDR3: CASKPGNSNNEQFF. CDR3 nucleotides: TGTGCCAGCAAGCCGGGGAACTCGAACAATGAGCAGTTCTTC.

This sequence joins TRBV6-1 and TRBJ2-7; D is unclear. The germline V gene has CDR1 MNHNS and CDR2 SASEGT. The CDR3 sequence is 12 residues long. The V end was cut by 8 bases, the J end by 3 bases, with 11 bases between. CDR3 loop: CASRHHRYEQYF. As DNA, the CDR3 is TGTGCCAGCCGACATCACCGCTACGAGCAGTACTTC.

The rearrangement links TRBV25-1 to TRBJ2-7; D not certain. The germline V and J ends were trimmed by 3 bases and 7 bases, with 7 bases remaining between them. Per the germline V gene, CDR1 is MGHDK and CDR2 is SYGVNS. The length of the CDR3 is 11 residues. Here the CDR3 DNA reads TGTGCCAGCAGTGATACTGGTGAGCAGTACTTC. Translated, it gives CASSDTGEQYF.

The rearrangement links TRBV7-9 to TRBJ2-1; 10 bases are a match to TRBD2. Trimming took 4 bases from V and 2 from J; bases not matched to a gene: 5. CDR1 is SEHNR, CDR2 FQNEAQ, per germline (reference sequence). The CDR3 spans 16 residues. CDR3 bases: TGTGCCAGCAGCTCGCTCGGACTAGCGGCCTACAATGAGCAGTTCTTC. Its protein is CASSSLGLAAYNEQFF. The variable domain in full, with the rest retrieved from reference TRBV7-9 and TRBJ2-1, is DTGVSQNPRHKITKRGQNVTFRCDPISEHNRLYWYRQTLGQGPEFLTYFQNEAQLEKSRLLSDRFSAERPKGSFSTLEIQRTEQGDSAMYLCASSSLGLAAYNEQFFGPGTRLTVL.

The chain carries TRBV29-1 and TRBJ1-2; D not resolved. Trimming took 3 bases from V and 8 from J, leaving 10 bases between them. The CDR3 covers 11 residues. CDR1 and CDR2 from the germline V gene are SQVTM and ANQGSEA. This chain's CDR3 is CSVEGREGYTF. Written as DNA, the CDR3 is TGCAGCGTTGAGGGGAGGGAAGGCTACACCTTC.

The chain is built from TRBV30 and TRBJ2-5; TRBD2 agrees at 8 bases. The germline V gene encodes CDR1 GTSNPN and CDR2 SVGIG (reference sequence). The CDR3 spans 14 residues. Germline trimming cut 2 bases from V and 6 bases from J; bases unmatched to any gene: 8. CDR3 DNA sequence: TGTGCCTGGAGTTCCAGCGGGAGCACAAAGACCCAGTACTTC. Protein sequence: CAWSSSGSTKTQYF.

This chain uses TRBV25-1 with TRBJ2-3, with TRBD2 identical over 12 bases. Germline trimming cut 10 bases from V and 5 bases from J; bases unmatched to any gene: 1. From germline, CDR1 is MGHDK and CDR2 SYGVNS. This CDR3 comprises 12 residues. CDR3 protein: CATGLAGDTQYF. The CDR3 region has the DNA TGTGCCACGGGACTAGCGGGAGATACGCAGTATTTT. Full variable domain (missing parts from reference TRBV25-1 and TRBJ2-3): EADIYQTPRYLVIGTGKKITLECSQTMGHDKMYWYQQDPGMELHLIHYSYGVNSTEKGDLSSESTVSRIRTEHFPLTLESARPSHTSQYLCATGLAGDTQYFGPGTRLTVL.

The genes are TRBV4-1 and TRBJ1-2; a weak D match, TRBD1 (6 bases). The CDR3 sequence is 14 residues long. Trimming stripped 3 bases from V and 5 bases from J, with 13 bases between. Germline-derived CDR1 and CDR2 are MGHRA and YSYEKL. CDR3 amino acids: CASSHEGTSYGYTF. CDR3 nucleotide sequence: TGCGCCAGCAGCCACGAAGGGACATCATATGGCTACACCTTC.

The gene calls are TRBV7-8 and TRBJ1-1; D is undetermined. The CDR3 spans 13 residues. Looked up from germline, CDR1 is SGHVS and CDR2 is FQNEAQ. Trimming took 3 bases from V and 1 from J, leaving 6 bases between them. CDR3 nucleotide sequence: TGTGCCAGCAGCTTCTCCGGGAACACTGAAGCTTTCTTT. Translated: CASSFSGNTEAFF.

The V and J genes are TRBV7-9 and TRBJ2-1, with D maybe TRBD2 (6 bases). In germline, CDR1 is SEHNR, CDR2 FQNEAQ (reference sequence). There are 14 residues in the CDR3. V was pared by 5 bases and J by 12 bases, with 20 bases between. DNA of the CDR3: TGTGCCAGCAGCGACCGGGACTCGGGAGATGTGCAGTTCTTC. Amino acid sequence: CASSDRDSGDVQFF.

The V call is TRBV5-6, the J call TRBJ1-2, with a tentative D call TRBD1 (6 bases). Trimming pared 7 bases from V and 1 base from J, leaving 14 bases between. Looked up from germline, CDR1 is SGHDT and CDR2 is YYEEEE. The CDR3 covers 14 residues. The CDR3 protein is CASVTGDINYGYTF. CDR3 nucleotides: TGTGCCAGCGTGACCGGGGACATTAACTATGGCTACACCTTC.

The rearrangement uses TRBV9 and TRBJ2-3; the D is unclear. The CDR3 consists of 12 residues. Deletions cut 3 bases from V and 4 bases from J, with 6 bases between. The germline V gene encodes CDR1 SGDLS and CDR2 YYNGEE. CDR3 amino acids: CASSERSDTQYF. CDR3 nucleotides: TGTGCCAGCAGCGAGAGGTCAGATACGCAGTATTTT.

The chain employs TRBV10-2 and TRBJ2-1; a possible D gene is TRBD1 (6 bases). Germline V gene lookup returns CDR1 WSHSY and CDR2 SAAADI. This CDR3 comprises 15 residues. Between the trimmed V and J ends, which lost 10 bases and 8 bases, there was a span of 24 bases. The CDR3 here is CATGMGGQPWDEQFF. Here the CDR3 DNA reads TGCGCCACGGGGATGGGCGGACAGCCCTGGGATGAGCAGTTCTTC.

The chain links TRBV5-1 to TRBJ2-2; D is unclear. The CDR3 sequence is 15 residues long. V lost 0 bases to trimming and J lost 1 base, with 7 bases between them. Germline assignment: CDR1 SGHRS and CDR2 YFSETQ. The CDR3 spells CASSLDHQNTGELFF. CDR3 nucleotide sequence: TGCGCCAGCAGCTTGGATCATCAGAACACCGGGGAGCTGTTTTTT.

This clone has just one count. This chain links TRBV5-1 with TRBJ1-1; TRBD1 matches 10 bases. Unmatched junction bases numbered 3, after V lost 4 bases and J lost 3 bases. The CDR3 totals 14 residues. Germline values: CDR1 SGHRS, CDR2 YFSETQ. The CDR3 coding sequence is TGCGCCAGCAGCCGTGGACAGGGGGACACTGAAGCTTTCTTT. Amino acids: CASSRGQGDTEAFF.

This chain uses TRBV29-1 with TRBJ1-1; D call uncertain. In germline, CDR1 is SQVTM, CDR2 ANQGSEA. The CDR3 sequence is 13 residues long. Trimming removed 0 bases at V and 4 bases at J, with 9 bases between. The CDR3 sequence is CSVEDLIGTEAFF. CDR3 nucleotides: TGCAGCGTTGAAGATCTAATCGGCACTGAAGCTTTCTTT.

This CDR3 reads CASSLGGLDQPQHF. CDR3 DNA: TGTGCCAGCAGCTTAGGGGGCCTCGATCAGCCCCAGCATTTT. The chain joins TRBV7-8 to TRBJ1-5, with D perhaps TRBD1 (5 bases). Germline assignment: CDR1 SGHVS and CDR2 FQNEAQ. The CDR3 spans 14 residues. V lost 1 base to trimming and J lost 5 bases, with 9 bases between them.

This chain links TRBV11-3 with TRBJ2-2; 8 bases map to TRBD2. The V gene's germline CDR1 is SGHNT and CDR2 YENEEA. This CDR3 spans 14 amino acids. After removal of 1 base from V and 8 bases from J, the junction contained 3 bases not matched to a gene. In DNA form, the CDR3 reads TGTGCCAGCAGCTTAGGCGGGAGGAGGGGGGAGCTGTTTTTT. This gives the protein CASSLGGRRGELFF.

The rearrangement links TRBV10-1 to TRBJ2-7; TRBD2 aligns across 10 bases. Germline V gives CDR1 WNHNN, CDR2 SYGVQD (reference sequence). The V segment lost 8 bases and the J segment 3 bases; nucleotides outside the gene matches: 7. This CDR3 has 14 residues. The CDR3 region is CASASGTSVYEQYF. The CDR3 nucleotides are TGCGCCAGCGCTTCCGGGACTAGCGTCTACGAGCAGTACTTC.

This chain joins TRBV10-3 and TRBJ2-5, with 11 bases matching TRBD2. V was clipped by 4 bases and J by 2 bases; unmatched bases: 6. Germline CDR1 reads ENHRY; CDR2 reads SYGVKD. CDR3 length equals 16 residues. This chain's CDR3 is CAISARSGGAQETQYF. DNA for the CDR3: TGTGCCATCAGTGCCCGTAGCGGGGGGGCTCAAGAGACCCAGTACTTC.

V gene TRBV19 combines with J gene TRBJ1-1; D possibly corresponds to TRBD1 (5 bases). The CDR3 has 13 residues. The V gene's germline CDR1 is LNHDA and CDR2 SQIVND (reference sequence). The V end was cut by 6 bases, the J end by 7 bases, with 15 bases between. The CDR3 protein is CASSTGFFGEAFF. Here the CDR3 DNA reads TGTGCCAGTAGCACAGGTTTTTTTGGTGAAGCTTTCTTT.

The chain employs TRBV2 and TRBJ1-5, with D possibly being TRBD1 (6 bases). There are 14 residues in the CDR3. The ends were cut back, 2 bases at V and 3 bases at J, with 8 bases in the middle. Germline assignment: CDR1 SNHLY and CDR2 FYNNEI. The CDR3 protein is CASSERTVNQPQHF. DNA of the CDR3: TGTGCCAGCAGTGAAAGGACAGTCAATCAGCCCCAGCATTTT.

CDR3 in DNA: TGTGCCAGCAGCTCTTGGACAGGGGACACTGAAGCTTTCTTT. Translating it yields CASSSWTGDTEAFF. The V and J genes are TRBV11-2 and TRBJ1-1; 9 bases map to TRBD1. Germline V gene sequence: CDR1 SGHAT, CDR2 FQNNGV. There are 14 residues in the CDR3. V was clipped by 4 bases and J by 3 bases; unmatched bases: 3.

The rearrangement joins TRBV7-9 to TRBJ1-3, with 7 bases matching TRBD1. Trimming removed 5 bases from V and 5 bases from J; junction bases left unmatched: 12. The CDR3 totals 16 residues. Germline CDR1 is SEHNR and CDR2 is FQNEAQ (reference sequence). In DNA, the CDR3 is TGTGCCAGCAGCGCACGACAGGGCCCCTACCGAAACACCATATATTTT. Encoded protein: CASSARQGPYRNTIYF.

The chain employs TRBV28 and TRBJ1-2; 8 nucleotides match TRBD1. Trimming cost V 2 bases and J 2 bases; bases outside gene matches: 4. The CDR3 contains 15 residues. Germline V lookup: CDR1 MDHEN, CDR2 SYDVKM. DNA for the CDR3: TGTGCCAGCAGTTTAAATTACAGGGGGAACTATGGCTACACCTTC. As protein: CASSLNYRGNYGYTF.

V and J are TRBV27 and TRBJ2-2; the match to TRBD1 covers 7 bases. Per the germline V gene, CDR1 is MNHEY and CDR2 is SMNVEV (reference sequence). The CDR3 runs 15 residues. V lost 5 bases, J lost 6 bases, and 9 bases stayed unmatched. CDR3 nucleotide sequence: TGTGCCAGCAGTCCTTACACAGGGGTGGCCGGGGAGCTGTTTTTT. Its protein is CASSPYTGVAGELFF.